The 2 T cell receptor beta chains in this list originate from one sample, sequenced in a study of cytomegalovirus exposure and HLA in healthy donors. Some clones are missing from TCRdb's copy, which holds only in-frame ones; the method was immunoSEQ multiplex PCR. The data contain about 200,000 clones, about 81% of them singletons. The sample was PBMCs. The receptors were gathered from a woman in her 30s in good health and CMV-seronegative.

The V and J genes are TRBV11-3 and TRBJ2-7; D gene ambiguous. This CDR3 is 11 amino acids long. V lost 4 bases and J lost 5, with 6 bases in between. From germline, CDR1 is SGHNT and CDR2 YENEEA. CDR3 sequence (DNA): TGTGCCAGCAGCTCGTCGGACGAGCAGTACTTC. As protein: CASSSSDEQYF.

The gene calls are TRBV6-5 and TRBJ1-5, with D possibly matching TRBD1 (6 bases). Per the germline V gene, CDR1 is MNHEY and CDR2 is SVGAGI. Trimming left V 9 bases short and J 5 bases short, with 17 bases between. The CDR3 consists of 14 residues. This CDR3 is CASRGGTRDQPQHF. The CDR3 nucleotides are TGTGCCAGTAGGGGGGGGACCCGGGATCAGCCCCAGCATTTT.